The 2 T cell receptor beta chains presented below share a single source sample, sequenced in a study of shared clonotypes between healthy human individuals (dated by TCRdb to 2018 to 2020). The method was the immunoSEQ multiplex PCR assay. This is the immuneACCESS table as TCRdb keeps it, with only in-frame sequences that have V and J called. A part of the clones is gone; compared with another copy, unresolved V genes explain less than half, and the rest is unexplained. The sample includes roughly 530,000 clones, with 90% to 97% observed a single time. Of the sample, approximately 0.06% is held by the ten largest clones. Specimen: naive CD4+ T cells sorted from blood. The cell subset or site label of this sample denotes: CD45RA+ positively selected. These receptors all come from a woman in her twenties or thirties in good health.

V and J are TRBV2 and TRBJ2-2; the match to TRBD1 covers 10 bases. CDR3 length: 15 amino acids. Germline lookup yields CDR1 SNHLY and CDR2 FYNNEI. J was trimmed by 3 bases and V by 7 bases; bases with no gene match: 5. The CDR3 is CASKPGQGYTGELFF. The CDR3 region has the DNA TGTGCCAGCAAACCGGGACAGGGGTACACCGGGGAGCTGTTTTTT.

The chain couples TRBV27 to TRBJ1-2, with 11 bases identical to TRBD1. Trimming cost V 8 bases and J 7 bases; bases outside gene matches: 12. The germline V gene has CDR1 MNHEY and CDR2 SMNVEV (reference sequence). CDR3 length: 15 amino acids. The CDR3 protein is CASPNLGQGAGGYTF. DNA of the CDR3: TGTGCCAGCCCGAACCTCGGACAGGGGGCTGGTGGCTACACCTTC.